In its sample, the clone carrying this T cell receptor beta chain was seen many times. As yet, its antigen is unknown. This sample is part of a study of T cells after yellow fever vaccination. Background on the study: With SMART-Seq v4 Ultra Low Input, the fractions containing low cell numbers were prepared. The study's findings and limits: It was a weaker secondary response, yet one that peaked faster, at day 5 versus 15. Detected again after the booster were most primary-vaccination clones, at 96% CD4 and 70% to 90% CD8. A small share of clonotypes appeared in both CD4 and CD8 compartments.

One entry per CDR3 protein results from TCRdb running MiXCR on the 5' RACE reads. The data hold about 350,000 distinct CDR3 sequences, with roughly 3.9% observed a single time. Per the germline V gene, CDR1 is LGHNA and CDR2 is YSLEER. V was pared by 4 bases and J by 5 bases, with 2 bases of the junction left unmatched. This CDR3 has 13 amino acids. Sequences were derived from PBMCs, sampled 5 days after the yellow fever booster vaccination. The V and J genes are TRBV4-3 and TRBJ2-5, with 9 nucleotides matching TRBD1. This sequence was found in a man between 18 and 29 years old who received the YFV17D yellow fever vaccine. Here the CDR3 DNA reads TGCGCCAGCAGCCGGGACAGGGTGGAGACCCAGTACTTC. Its protein is CASSRDRVETQYF.